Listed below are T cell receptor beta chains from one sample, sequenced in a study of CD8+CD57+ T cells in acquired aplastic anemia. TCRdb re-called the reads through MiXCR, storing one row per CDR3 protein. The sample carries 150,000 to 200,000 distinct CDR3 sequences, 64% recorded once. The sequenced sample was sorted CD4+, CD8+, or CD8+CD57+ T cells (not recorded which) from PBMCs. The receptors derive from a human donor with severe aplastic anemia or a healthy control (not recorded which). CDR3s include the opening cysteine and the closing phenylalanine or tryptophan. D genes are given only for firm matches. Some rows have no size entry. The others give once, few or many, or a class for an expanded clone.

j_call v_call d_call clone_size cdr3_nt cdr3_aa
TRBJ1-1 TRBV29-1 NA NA TGCAGCGTTGTAATACAGGACTACGGTGAAGCTTTCTTT CSVVIQDYGEAFF
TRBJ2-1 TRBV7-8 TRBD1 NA TGTGCCAGCAGCCTGCAGACAGGGGGGAGTTTATACAATGAGCAGTTCTTC CASSLQTGGSLYNEQFF
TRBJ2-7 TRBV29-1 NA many TGCAGCGTTGAGTCGGGCCCCTCCTACGAGCAGTACTTC CSVESGPSYEQYF
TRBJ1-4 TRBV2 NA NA TGTGCCAGCAGCGCCGACAGTGGCGGGGCTCTCGTACGAAAACTGTTTTTT CASSADSGGALVRKLFF
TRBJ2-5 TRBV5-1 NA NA TGCGCCAGCAGCTTGGCTCGCCAGCTGGGAGAGACCCAGTACTTC CASSLARQLGETQYF
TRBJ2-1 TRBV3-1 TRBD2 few TGTGCCAGCAGCCACCAGCGGGGCCAGGCGGATGAGCAGTTCTTC CASSHQRGQADEQFF
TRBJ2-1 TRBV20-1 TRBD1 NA TGCAGTGTTACGGACAGGGGGCGTACAACTAATGAGCAGTTCTTC CSVTDRGRTTNEQFF
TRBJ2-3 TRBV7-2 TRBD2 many TGTGCCAGCAGCTCAGATAGCGGGGGGGCAGATACGCAGTATTTT CASSSDSGGADTQYF
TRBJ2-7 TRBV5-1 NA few TGCGCCAGCAGCCGCGGAGGAGGGGGGTACGAGCAGTACTTC CASSRGGGGYEQYF
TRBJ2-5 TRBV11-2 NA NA TGTGCCAGCAGCTTAGAAACGCAGGGAGAGACCCAGTACTTC CASSLETQGETQYF